One and the same sample provided the 12 T cell receptor beta chains below, sequenced in a study of T cells in Graves' hyperthyroidism and ophthalmopathy (dated by TCRdb to between 2018 and 2021). Receptors were amplified or captured by multiplex PCR. TCRdb shows the sequencer as Illumina HiSeq 2000. Amplification of TCR beta CDR3 regions was carried out from RNA transcripts. The first round of RT-PCR for the TCR CDR3 was performed with the HTBI primer set and the Qiagen OneStep RT-PCR kit. TCRdb reprocessing: public reads trimmed at Q25 with fastp, clones called with MiXCR, in-frame beta chains kept. Rows merge per CDR3 protein into single entries with the most common DNA and genes. The sample table holds hundreds of thousands of distinct CDR3 sequences, of which around a fifth were seen once. The ten largest clonotypes hold under 45% of the sample. Source material: blood. The receptors were gathered from a man aged 50 to 59 with Graves' ophthalmopathy.

This clonotype occurred many times. The rearrangement uses TRBV6-2 or TRBV6-3 and TRBJ1-5; no firm D call. Trimming cost V 6 bases and J 7 bases, with 16 bases left between them. Germline lookup yields CDR1 MNHEY and CDR2 SVGEGT. The CDR3 is 14 residues long. The CDR3 sequence is CASSSGQESQPQHF. CDR3 coding DNA: TGTGCCAGCAGCTCAGGCCAGGAGTCGCAGCCCCAGCATTTT.

The J gene is TRBJ1-6, the V gene TRBV10-3; D may be TRBD1 (5 bases). CDR3 length: 16 amino acids. Trimming left V 6 bases short and J 6 bases short, with 18 bases between. Per the germline V gene, CDR1 is ENHRY and CDR2 is SYGVKD. The CDR3 is CAIRNEEIGGNSPLHF. CDR3 coding DNA: TGTGCCATCAGGAATGAGGAGATTGGGGGTAATTCACCCCTCCACTTT.

The gene calls are TRBV10-3 and TRBJ1-5; 9 nucleotides line up with TRBD1. This CDR3 has 18 residues. The V and J ends lost 3 bases and 6 bases, in that order; junction bases with no gene match: 15. CDR1 and CDR2 (germline): ENHRY, SYGVKD. The CDR3 nucleotides read TGTGCCATCAGTGAAAGCCCCCCCCAGGACAGGGGTGGTCAGCCCCAGCATTTT. It codes for CAISESPPQDRGGQPQHF.

Concerning this clonotype: A much larger clone is a single base away; this may be a read error. This sequence joins TRBV28 and TRBJ2-4; TRBD2 aligns across 13 bases. This CDR3 comprises 18 residues. With V trimmed by 5 bases and J by 1 base, 8 bases remained unmatched. In germline, CDR1 is MDHEN, CDR2 SYDVKM. The CDR3 protein is CASSPAGLAGEAKNIQYF. As DNA, the CDR3 is TGTGCCAGCAGTCCCGCCGGACTAGCGGGAGAGGCCAAAAACATTCAGTACTTC.

This clonotype showed up just a few times. The chain employs TRBV27 and TRBJ1-1, with 7 bases identical to TRBD1. V trimming: 3 bases; J trimming: 1 base; junction bases outside the gene matches: 5. The CDR3 runs to 15 residues. Germline V CDR1 and CDR2: MNHEY, SMNVEV (reference sequence). CDR3 loop: CASSLQGGRNTEAFF. CDR3 nucleotides: TGTGCCAGCAGTTTGCAGGGGGGAAGGAACACTGAAGCTTTCTTT.

This clonotype was seen ten or more times. Just one base apart from a much larger clone, this may be a read error. The chain recombines TRBV18 with TRBJ1-1; D is perhaps TRBD1 (5 bases). The CDR3 is 13 amino acids. CDR1 is KGHSH and CDR2 is LQKENI in the germline V gene. The CDR3 here is CANSPTANTEAFF. The DNA of the CDR3 is TGTGCCAACTCACCGACAGCGAACACTGAAGCTTTCTTT.

This clonotype was recorded a few times. J is TRBJ1-1 and V is TRBV19; D not resolved. V lost 5 bases to trimming and J lost 4 bases, with 11 bases between them. The CDR3 sequence is 13 residues long. Germline V gives CDR1 LNHDA, CDR2 SQIVND (reference sequence). This CDR3 reads CASSERVSTEAFF. CDR3 DNA: TGTGCCAGTAGTGAGAGGGTGAGCACTGAAGCTTTCTTT.

The rearrangement links TRBV4-1 to TRBJ2-6; TRBD1 matches at 9 bases. The CDR3 is 17 residues long. J was trimmed by 4 bases and V by 1 base; bases with no gene match: 5. Germline CDR1 and CDR2: MGHRA and YSYEKL. In nucleotides, the CDR3 is TGCGCCAGCAGCCAAGCTCAACAGGGGGCCGGGGCCAACGTCCTGACTTTC. Amino acid sequence: CASSQAQQGAGANVLTF.

At least ten counts were recorded for this clonotype. CDR3 amino acids: CASTPWDRGQGTQYF. The CDR3 DNA reads TGTGCCAGCACCCCCTGGGACAGGGGGCAGGGGACCCAGTACTTC. This chain uses TRBV12-3 or TRBV12-4 with TRBJ2-5, with 12 positions matching TRBD1. Trimming at V came to 7 bases and at J to 7 bases, leaving 10 bases not matched to a gene. CDR3 length: 15 amino acids.

This clonotype was picked up many times. The genes are TRBV11-2 and TRBJ2-1, with D unresolved. CDR1 SGHAT and CDR2 FQNNGV come from the germline V gene. With 3 bases removed from V and 1 base from J, the gap between germline ends came to 10 bases. This CDR3 spans 15 amino acids. Here the CDR3 DNA reads TGTGCCAGCAGCTTCTTCCGTGGGTCCTACAATGAGCAGTTCTTC. Its protein product is CASSFFRGSYNEQFF.

This clonotype came up many times. This chain uses TRBV11-1 with TRBJ2-1; TRBD1 matches at 8 bases. Germline assignment: CDR1 SGHAT and CDR2 FQDESV (reference sequence). V shed 5 bases, J shed 4 bases, and the junction held 13 bases outside the gene matches. The CDR3 has 17 residues. This chain's CDR3 is CASSPHRTGRSYNEQFF. The DNA of the CDR3 is TGTGCCAGCAGCCCCCACCGGACAGGGCGGAGTTACAATGAGCAGTTCTTC.

This clonotype came up many times. The V gene is TRBV7-8, the J gene TRBJ2-7, with a weak D call TRBD2 (6 bases). CDR1 and CDR2 (germline): SGHVS, FQNEAQ. The CDR3 covers 15 residues. V shed 1 base and J shed 4 bases, with 14 bases lying between them. The CDR3 nucleotides read TGTGCCAGCAGCTTAGAATCCGGGGGAAATTACGAGCAGTACTTC. Translating it yields CASSLESGGNYEQYF.